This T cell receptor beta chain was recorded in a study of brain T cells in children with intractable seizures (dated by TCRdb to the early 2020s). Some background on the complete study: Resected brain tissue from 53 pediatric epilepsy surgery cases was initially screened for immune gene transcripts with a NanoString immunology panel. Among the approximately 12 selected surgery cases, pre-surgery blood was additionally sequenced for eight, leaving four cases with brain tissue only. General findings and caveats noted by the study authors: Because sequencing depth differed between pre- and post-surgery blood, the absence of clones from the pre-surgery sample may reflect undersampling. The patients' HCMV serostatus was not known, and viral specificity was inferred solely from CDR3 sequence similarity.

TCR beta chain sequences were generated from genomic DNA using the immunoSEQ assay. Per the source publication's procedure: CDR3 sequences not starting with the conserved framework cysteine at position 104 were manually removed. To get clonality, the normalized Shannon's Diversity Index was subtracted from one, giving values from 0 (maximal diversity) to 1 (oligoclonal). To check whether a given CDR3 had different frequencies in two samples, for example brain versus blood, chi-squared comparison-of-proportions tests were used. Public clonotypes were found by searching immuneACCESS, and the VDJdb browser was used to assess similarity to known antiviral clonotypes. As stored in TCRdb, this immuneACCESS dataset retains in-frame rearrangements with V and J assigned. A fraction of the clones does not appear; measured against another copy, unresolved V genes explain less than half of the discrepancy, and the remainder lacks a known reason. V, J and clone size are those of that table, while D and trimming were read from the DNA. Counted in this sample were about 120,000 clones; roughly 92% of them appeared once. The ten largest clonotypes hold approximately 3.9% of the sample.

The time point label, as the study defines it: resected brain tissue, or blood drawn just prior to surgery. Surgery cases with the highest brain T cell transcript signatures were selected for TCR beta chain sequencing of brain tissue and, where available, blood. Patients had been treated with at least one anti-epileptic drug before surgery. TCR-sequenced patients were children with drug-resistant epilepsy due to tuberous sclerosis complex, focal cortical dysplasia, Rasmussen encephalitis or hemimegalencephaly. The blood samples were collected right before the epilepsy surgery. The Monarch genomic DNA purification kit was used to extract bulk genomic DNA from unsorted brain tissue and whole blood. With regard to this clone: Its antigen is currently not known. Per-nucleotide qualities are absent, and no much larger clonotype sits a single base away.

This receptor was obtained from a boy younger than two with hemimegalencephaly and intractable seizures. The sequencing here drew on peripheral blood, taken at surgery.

Here is the DNA: TGTGCCAGCAGTTACGTGGGGGCCCCGACGGAAGCTTTCTTT. Its translation reads: CASSYVGAPTEAFF. Recombination linked TRBV6-5 to TRBJ1-1, with a tentative D gene TRBD1 over 6 matching bases. The CDR3 numbers 14 residues from cysteine through phenylalanine. The DNA shown is the 42-base CDR3, in frame from base 1. Trimming costs V 2 bases and J 8 bases, and their ends lie 15 bases apart. Per the germline V gene, MNHEY is the CDR1 and SVGAGI is the CDR2.